The source of this TCR beta chain is a study of T cells in Graves' hyperthyroidism and ophthalmopathy. Researchers amplified the TCR beta CDR3 regions from RNA transcripts. The TCR CDR3 was amplified in a first-round RT-PCR using the HTBI primer set. TCRdb fed the multiplex PCR reads into MiXCR, producing one record per CDR3 protein. This table holds more than 550,000 distinct CDR3 sequences, 40% to 55% found once. Germline V CDR1 and CDR2: LNHNV, YYDKDF (reference sequence). This CDR3 contains 16 residues. V dropped 0 bases and J dropped 3; count of bases not matched to a gene: 6. The chain has TRBV15 and TRBJ2-7; 9 bases agree with TRBD2. Sequenced: peripheral blood or thyroid tissue (not recorded which). The sequence was obtained from an adult man with Graves' disease, either hyperthyroidism or ophthalmopathy (not recorded which). CDR3: CATSREPAGGDYEQYF. The CDR3 DNA sequence: TGTGCCACCAGCAGAGAACCGGCGGGGGGGGACTACGAGCAGTACTTC.